The entry below describes one T cell receptor beta chain. The entry originates in a study of T cells in Graves' hyperthyroidism and ophthalmopathy. Researchers amplified the TCR beta CDR3 regions from RNA transcripts. Carried out on the TCR CDR3, a first-round RT-PCR used the HTBI primer set. TCRdb called the multiplex PCR reads again in MiXCR, with one record for every CDR3 protein. The data contain more than 350,000 distinct CDR3 sequences, about 15% of them singletons. Germline V CDR1 and CDR2: SEHNR, FQNEAQ (reference sequence). The ends were cut back, 4 bases at V and 1 base at J, with 7 bases in the middle. This CDR3 is built from 13 residues.

The receptor was derived from a woman in her 30s with Graves' hyperthyroidism that later progressed to Graves' ophthalmopathy. Sequencing input: blood. The chain links TRBV7-9 to TRBJ1-1, with D hard to call. The CDR3 DNA reads TGTGCCAGCAGCTCCCGGTGGAACACTGAAGCTTTCTTT. As protein: CASSSRWNTEAFF. Using reference TRBV7-9 and TRBJ1-1 for the parts outside the CDR3, the full variable domain is DTGVSQNPRHKITKRGQNVTFRCDPISEHNRLYWYRQTLGQGPEFLTYFQNEAQLEKSRLLSDRFSAERPKGSFSTLEIQRTEQGDSAMYLCASSSRWNTEAFFGQGTRLTVV.